What follows is one T cell receptor beta chain and its context. A read error may be the cause here, since a much bigger clone is one base away. These data come from a study of neurological immune-mediated disorders. Time point indicated: longitudinal time-point 2. TCRdb reanalysed the 5' RACE reads using MiXCR and keeps one entry per CDR3 protein. The sample has roughly 60,000 distinct CDR3 sequences, around a tenth seen once; the top ten hold 9.5% to 15%. Germline V gene lookup returns CDR1 SQVTM and CDR2 ANQGSEA. The CDR3 runs to 13 residues. Trimming cost V 7 bases and J 3 bases; bases outside gene matches: 8.

The clonotype originates from a man aged 25-40 years in good health. The sample taken for sequencing was PBMCs. The J gene is TRBJ2-5, the V gene TRBV29-1; 7 positions match TRBD1. The CDR3 reads CSGRQGIEETQYF. The CDR3 coding sequence is TGCAGCGGAAGACAGGGTATCGAAGAGACCCAGTACTTC.